This T cell receptor (beta chain) emerged from a study of identical twins. Study outcomes and limitations: Conclusions were drawn cross-sectionally by statistical analysis, without following the same donors. Analyses of zero insertions could, in part, be confounded by invariant MAIT and iNKT cells.

Trimming cost V 5 bases and J 6 bases, with 15 bases left between them. The CDR3 contains 14 residues. Concerning this clonotype itself: The antigen remains unidentified.

A universal primer site was created by template switching, with the cDNA bearing unique molecular identifiers. TCRdb recomputed calls from the 5' RACE reads with MiXCR, one row per CDR3 protein. The sample has around 470,000 distinct CDR3 sequences, 12% to 15% seen once; the top ten hold about 0.54%. The data also belong to a second study, concerning yellow fever vaccine responses in identical twins. From that study: In identical twins, vaccine T cell responses appeared partly shared and partly individual.

The clonotype was recovered from a woman between 18 and 30 years old in good health. This sequence joins TRBV12-3 or TRBV12-4 and TRBJ2-3; D is perhaps TRBD1 or TRBD2 (5 bases each). Sequencing was carried out using CD4+ T cells sorted from blood. The CDR3 sequence: CASSLGTVKDTQYF. The CDR3 DNA reads TGTGCCAGCAGTCTAGGGACGGTAAAGGATACGCAGTATTTT.